These 30 T cell receptor beta chains originate from one sample sequenced in a study of T cell repertoires in cytomegalovirus infection (dated by TCRdb to about 2019). Sequencing was carried out with an Illumina HiSeq 1500. TCRdb reprocessed the public reads (quality trimming at Q25 with fastp, clone calling with MiXCR) and kept in-frame beta chains. One record per CDR3 amino acid sequence lists the most common genes and DNA. The sample table shows roughly 720,000 distinct CDR3 sequences, and 35% to 40% are seen once. Together, the top ten hold 2.5% to 3.5% of the sample. Sequencing input: PBMCs. Every receptor here comes from a human donor in good health (CMV status not recorded). Some clones in this sample may be carry-over from other donors' samples.

The chain couples TRBV20-1 to TRBJ1-2, with 7 bases identical to TRBD1. CDR3 size: 14 residues. V was pared by 2 bases and J by 6 bases, with 9 bases of the junction left unmatched. Germline CDR1 is DFQATT and CDR2 is SNEGSKA (reference sequence). The CDR3 nucleotides read TGCAGTGCTAGATATGGGTCAGGGGGTGATGGCTACACCTTC. Protein sequence: CSARYGSGGDGYTF.

This chain connects TRBV5-6 to TRBJ2-5; D gene ambiguous. Between the trimmed V and J ends, which lost 0 bases and 5 bases, there was a span of 11 bases. The length of the CDR3 is 14 residues. Germline CDR1 SGHDT, CDR2 YYEEEE. The chain's CDR3 is CASSLGPLGETQYF. Written as DNA, the CDR3 is TGTGCCAGCAGCTTGGGGCCTCTCGGGGAGACCCAGTACTTC.

This clonotype occurred a few times. This chain uses TRBV5-6 with TRBJ2-1; D assignment may be TRBD1 or TRBD2 (5 bases each). The V gene's germline CDR1 is SGHDT and CDR2 YYEEEE. Between the trimmed V and J ends, which lost 3 bases and 9 bases, there was a span of 13 bases. This CDR3 has 13 residues. CDR3 residues: CASSWDAASEQFF. The CDR3 nucleotides are TGTGCCAGCAGCTGGGACGCGGCTTCTGAGCAGTTCTTC.

This clonotype came up a few times. V gene TRBV15 combines with J gene TRBJ2-1; TRBD2 is a possible D gene (5 bases). The length of the CDR3 is 15 residues. The V end was cut by 1 base, the J end by 1 base, with 8 bases between. Germline assignment: CDR1 LNHNV and CDR2 YYDKDF (reference sequence). This CDR3 reads CATSRGRGSYNEQFF. For the CDR3, the DNA is TGTGCCACCAGCAGAGGCCGGGGTTCCTACAATGAGCAGTTCTTC. The variable domain in full, completed from reference TRBV15 and TRBJ2-1, reads DAMVIQNPRYQVTQFGKPVTLSCSQTLNHNVMYWYQQKSSQAPKLLFHYYDKDFNNEADTPDNFQSRRPNTSFCFLDIRSPGLGDTAMYLCATSRGRGSYNEQFFGPGTRLTVL.

J is TRBJ1-1 and V is TRBV6-5; TRBD1 aligns across 10 bases. The CDR3 is 13 residues long. Trimming cost V 7 bases and J 6 bases; bases outside gene matches: 5. Germline V gives CDR1 MNHEY, CDR2 SVGAGI. In DNA form, the CDR3 reads TGTGCCAGCACCGGGACAGGGGTCCCTGAAGCTTTCTTT. Translation gives CASTGTGVPEAFF.

The V and J genes are TRBV20-1 and TRBJ2-3; D perhaps matches TRBD2 (5 bases). V was trimmed by 2 bases and J by 0 bases, leaving 6 bases between them. Germline V gene lookup returns CDR1 DFQATT and CDR2 SNEGSKA (reference sequence). The CDR3 has 13 amino acids. The chain's CDR3 is CSARPGSTDTQYF. In nucleotides, the CDR3 is TGCAGTGCTAGACCGGGAAGCACAGATACGCAGTATTTT.

This clonotype came up a few times. The chain combines TRBV19 with TRBJ2-2; TRBD1 matches 8 bases. CDR3 length: 14 amino acids. The V gene's germline CDR1 is LNHDA and CDR2 SQIVND (reference sequence). Trimming cost V 4 bases and J 5 bases; bases outside gene matches: 3. CDR3 DNA: TGTGCCAGTAGTACGGACAGGGCGACCGGGGAGCTGTTTTTT. It is translated as CASSTDRATGELFF. The whole variable domain, remainder taken from reference TRBV19 and TRBJ2-2, is DGGITQSPKYLFRKEGQNVTLSCEQNLNHDAMYWYRQDPGQGLRLIYYSQIVNDFQKGDIAEGYSVSREKKESFPLTVTSAQKNPTAFYLCASSTDRATGELFFGEGSRLTVL.

The rearrangement links TRBV29-1 to TRBJ1-5; a possible D gene is TRBD1 (5 bases). Germline V gives CDR1 SQVTM, CDR2 ANQGSEA. CDR3 length: 13 amino acids. V was trimmed by 5 bases and J by 6 bases, leaving 14 bases between them. CDR3 sequence reads: CSVPGDLGQPQHF. CDR3 DNA sequence: TGCAGCGTTCCGGGGGACTTAGGTCAGCCCCAGCATTTT.

This clonotype was detected only a few times. V gene TRBV28 combines with J gene TRBJ2-5; weak D call: TRBD2 (7 bases). The V end lost 11 bases, the J end lost 1 base, and 14 bases lay between the germline ends. The germline V gene encodes CDR1 MDHEN and CDR2 SYDVKM. The length of the CDR3 is 13 residues. CDR3 in amino acids: CAGRGAGQETQYF. Written as DNA, the CDR3 is TGTGCCGGTCGGGGGGCGGGCCAAGAGACCCAGTACTTC.

In this sample, this clonotype turned up a few times. One junction end does not reproduce the germline sequence, and a read error may be involved. V is TRBV6-6 and J is TRBJ1-1; D gene unclear. The CDR3 contains 14 residues. Germline CDR1 reads MNHNY; CDR2 reads SVGAGI (reference sequence). The DNA for the CDR3 is TGTGCCAGCAGTGACTCTCTCGAACGGACTGAAGCTTTCTTT. This sequence encodes CASSDSLERTEAFF.

The chain links TRBV7-2 to TRBJ1-5; 9 nucleotides agree with TRBD1. The CDR3 consists of 16 residues. The germline V gene encodes CDR1 SGHTA and CDR2 FQGNSA. The junction had 7 bases not matched to a gene; V was cut back by 2 bases and J by 5 bases. CDR3 amino acids: CASSLSTGGGDQPQHF. The CDR3 DNA follows: TGTGCCAGCAGCTTATCGACAGGGGGAGGCGATCAGCCCCAGCATTTT.

The genes are TRBV10-3 and TRBJ2-1; D is unresolved. Trimming stripped 0 bases from V and 6 bases from J, with 9 bases between. The CDR3 has 14 amino acids. The germline V gene has CDR1 ENHRY and CDR2 SYGVKD. CDR3 amino acids: CAISESQTRNEQFF. The CDR3 region has the DNA TGTGCCATCAGTGAGTCGCAGACGCGCAATGAGCAGTTCTTC.

The chain is built from TRBV12-3 or TRBV12-4 and TRBJ2-1; the match to TRBD2 covers 14 bases. The CDR3 covers 17 residues. J was trimmed by 8 bases and V by 6 bases; bases with no gene match: 12. The CDR3 DNA sequence: TGTGCCAGCAGGTTCGGGATGGGACTAGCGGGAGCCTATGAGCAGTTCTTC. Its protein is CASRFGMGLAGAYEQFF.

The chain is built from TRBV20-1 and TRBJ1-1; D is unresolved. Germline V gives CDR1 DFQATT, CDR2 SNEGSKA (reference sequence). The CDR3 contains 12 residues. V was shortened by 3 bases and J by 1 base, with 6 bases between the two germline ends. This chain's CDR3 is CSASRPNTEAFF. CDR3 DNA: TGCAGTGCTAGCCGTCCGAACACTGAAGCTTTCTTT.

This clonotype was counted only a few times. The chain employs TRBV28 and TRBJ2-7; D is possibly TRBD1 (7 bases). Trimming took off 5 bases at V and 0 bases at J, with 14 bases between the two ends. Germline V gene sequence: CDR1 MDHEN, CDR2 SYDVKM. The CDR3 is 15 residues long. The CDR3: CASSGGTAFSYEQYF. The DNA for the CDR3 is TGTGCCAGCAGTGGCGGGACAGCCTTCTCCTACGAGCAGTACTTC.

This clonotype has a count of ten or more. The chain carries TRBV28 and TRBJ1-4, with D uncertain. V lost 3 bases and J 6 bases, leaving 2 bases between the germline ends. There are 11 residues in the CDR3. The V gene's germline CDR1 is MDHEN and CDR2 SYDVKM. CDR3 region: CASSFYEKLFF. The CDR3 DNA reads as TGTGCCAGCAGTTTCTATGAAAAACTGTTTTTT. Full variable domain (missing parts from reference TRBV28 and TRBJ1-4): DVKVTQSSRYLVKRTGEKVFLECVQDMDHENMFWYRQDPGLGLRLIYFSYDVKMKEKGDIPEGYSVSREKKERFSLILESASTNQTSMYLCASSFYEKLFFGSGTQLSVL.

This clonotype appeared many times. J is TRBJ1-5 and V is TRBV7-6; D not resolved. The CDR3 is 15 amino acids. CDR1 SGHVS and CDR2 FNYEAQ come from the germline V gene. The V gene lost 5 bases and the J gene lost 0 bases, with 11 bases spanning the gap. CDR3 coding DNA: TGTGCCAGCAGCCCCCGGGCCTATAGCAATCAGCCCCAGCATTTT. It codes for CASSPRAYSNQPQHF.

Only a few counts were recorded for this clonotype. The chain has TRBV7-9 and TRBJ1-2; no clear D gene. Germline-derived CDR1 and CDR2 are SEHNR and FQNEAQ (reference sequence). The ends were cut back, 3 bases at V and 5 bases at J, with 7 bases in the middle. The CDR3 sequence is 12 residues long. CDR3 sequence: CASSFKEYGYTF. DNA for the CDR3: TGTGCCAGCAGCTTTAAGGAATATGGCTACACCTTC.

This rearrangement joins TRBV5-1 to TRBJ1-4; 7 bases are a match to TRBD1. This CDR3 comprises 15 residues. V was clipped by 4 bases and J by 6 bases; unmatched bases: 9. From germline, CDR1 is SGHRS and CDR2 YFSETQ. The CDR3 coding sequence is TGCGCCAGCAGCAAGAACGGTCAGGGGGATGAAAAACTGTTTTTT. Translating it yields CASSKNGQGDEKLFF.

The chain couples TRBV6-6 to TRBJ2-3; 7 nucleotides match TRBD2. Germline V lookup: CDR1 MNHNY, CDR2 SVGAGI (reference sequence). The junction had 10 bases not matched to a gene; V was cut back by 10 bases and J by 0 bases. The CDR3 runs to 15 residues. Here the CDR3 reads CATGGSSSSTDTQYF. For the CDR3, the DNA is TGTGCCACGGGGGGAAGCAGTTCCAGCACAGATACGCAGTATTTT.

This clonotype was observed at least ten times. The chain links TRBV12-3 or TRBV12-4 to TRBJ2-7; tentatively, D is TRBD1 (6 bases). The CDR3 sequence is 14 residues long. Trimming left V 6 bases short and J 0 bases short, with 12 bases between. The CDR3 coding sequence is TGTGCCAGCAGCCCTGACAGGAGCTCCTACGAGCAGTACTTC. Translation gives CASSPDRSSYEQYF.

About this clonotype itself: The junction and the germline gene differ at one end; a read error may be behind it. V usage is TRBV7-2 and J usage is TRBJ1-1; no definite D call. Germline V gene data show CDR1 as SGHTA and CDR2 as FQGNSA. The CDR3 sequence is 12 residues long. The CDR3 coding sequence is TGTGCCAGCGGCTTAAGAGACACTGAAGCTTTCTTT. The encoded protein is CASGLRDTEAFF.

The chain combines TRBV19 with TRBJ2-1; 9 bases are shared with TRBD1. Germline V gene lookup returns CDR1 LNHDA and CDR2 SQIVND (reference sequence). V lost 5 bases, J lost 15 bases, and 11 bases stayed unmatched. CDR3 length equals 13 residues. The CDR3 sequence: CASSVGQGRDRFF. As DNA, the CDR3 is TGTGCCAGTAGTGTCGGACAGGGGAGGGATCGGTTCTTC.

The rearrangement uses TRBV7-6 and TRBJ1-1; no clear D gene. CDR3 size: 18 residues. Trimming stripped 1 base from V and 0 bases from J, with 18 bases between. Germline V gene lookup returns CDR1 SGHVS and CDR2 FNYEAQ. The CDR3 region is CASSLGFGDRAMNTEAFF. For the CDR3, the DNA is TGTGCCAGCAGCTTAGGGTTCGGAGACCGCGCCATGAACACTGAAGCTTTCTTT.

This clonotype was seen ten or more times. The rearrangement uses TRBV19 and TRBJ2-1; D is unclear. The CDR3 sequence is 15 residues long. Trimming stripped 1 base from V and 10 bases from J, with 17 bases between. Germline CDR1 and CDR2: LNHDA and SQIVND (reference sequence). For the CDR3, the DNA is TGTGCCAGTAGTATAGGGAGTGGTAGAGGATCGGAGCAGTTCTTC. Translation gives CASSIGSGRGSEQFF.

V and J are TRBV5-5 and TRBJ1-5, with 8 bases matching TRBD1. The CDR3 covers 15 residues. After removal of 4 bases from V and 11 bases from J, the junction contained 14 bases not matched to a gene. Germline V gene sequence: CDR1 SGHKS, CDR2 YYEKEE (reference sequence). CDR3 in amino acids: CASSGGQGLPSAQHF. The CDR3 DNA is TGTGCCAGCAGCGGCGGACAGGGCCTTCCCTCAGCCCAGCATTTT.

The chain links TRBV29-1 to TRBJ2-1, with no clear D. The CDR3 runs to 13 residues. CDR1 and CDR2 from the germline V gene are SQVTM and ANQGSEA. V lost 4 bases, J lost 8 bases, and 15 bases lay in between. Here the CDR3 reads CSVAGHLGDEQFF. The CDR3 nucleotides read TGCAGCGTTGCAGGCCATCTGGGCGATGAGCAGTTCTTC.

The V gene is TRBV27, the J gene TRBJ1-1; D remains unclear. Trimming removed 3 bases at V and 6 bases at J, with 14 bases between. Per germline, CDR1 MNHEY and CDR2 SMNVEV (reference sequence). The CDR3 extends over 14 amino acids. CDR3 in DNA: TGTGCCAGCAGTTTCCTAGGGAAGAGATCTGAAGCTTTCTTT. Its translation: CASSFLGKRSEAFF.

The chain couples TRBV2 to TRBJ1-3; 7 nucleotides align to TRBD1. J lost 4 bases, V lost 8 bases, and 11 bases had no gene match. CDR1 SNHLY and CDR2 FYNNEI come from the germline V gene. The CDR3 has 15 residues. This CDR3 reads CASEMETGLGNTIYF. CDR3 in DNA: TGTGCCAGCGAGATGGAGACAGGGCTAGGAAACACCATATATTTT.

A note on this clonotype: Here the CDR3 omits its conserved ending phenylalanine or tryptophan, so a read error is the likely source. The chain is built from TRBV7-8 and TRBJ2-7; possible D gene TRBD1, 6 bases. The CDR3 is 16 amino acids. CDR1 and CDR2 from the germline V gene are SGHVS and FQNEAQ. With 1 base removed from V and 5 bases from J, the gap between germline ends came to 18 bases. This chain's CDR3 is CASSLEGDTPVDEQYC. In DNA, the CDR3 is TGTGCCAGCAGCTTAGAGGGGGACACCCCTGTCGACGAGCAGTACTGC.